This T cell receptor (beta chain) was profiled in a study of blood T cell repertoires in COVID-19. Germline V gene lookup returns CDR1 SGHTS and CDR2 YDEGEE. The CDR3 runs to 16 residues. Trimming pared 0 bases from V and 4 bases from J, leaving 17 bases between. The Seattle patients, enrolled during active infection, were followed longitudinally. The data were produced by immunoSEQ multiplex PCR, yet TCRdb's version contains in-frame clones alone and is incomplete. The table shows 250,000 to 400,000 clones, with approximately 88% occurring only once. This TCR was sampled from a woman in her twenties or thirties with COVID-19, enrolled during active disease. The chain combines TRBV5-8 with TRBJ2-7; D is possibly TRBD2 (6 bases). The specimen was peripheral blood. This CDR3 reads CASSLGARAGKYEQYF. The CDR3 DNA reads TGTGCCAGCAGCTTGGGCGCTCGGGCGGGGAAGTACGAGCAGTACTTC.